One sample yielded the 12 T cell receptor beta chains listed below, sequenced in a study of T cells after yellow fever vaccination. TCRdb used MiXCR to reprocess the 5' RACE reads, holding one entry per CDR3 protein. The sample includes about 340,000 distinct CDR3 sequences, roughly an eighth of them seen just once. This specimen was CD4+ T cells sorted from PBMCs, taken 15 days after the yellow fever booster vaccination. The receptors derive from a man between 18 and 29 years old who received the YFV17D yellow fever vaccine.

In its sample, this clonotype was seen a few times. The genes are TRBV5-8 and TRBJ2-2; 9 bases are shared with TRBD1. The CDR3 contains 14 residues. Germline CDR1 SGHTS, CDR2 YDEGEE. Trimming removed 4 bases from V and 7 bases from J; junction bases left unmatched: 5. The CDR3 loop is CASSRGTGHGELFF. In DNA, the CDR3 is TGTGCCAGCAGCAGGGGGACAGGGCACGGGGAGCTGTTTTTT.

The sample holds a few counts of this clonotype. The V gene is TRBV12-3 or TRBV12-4, the J gene TRBJ1-5; no clear D gene. V lost 6 bases and J lost 6, with 15 bases in between. CDR3 length equals 14 residues. CDR3 sequence: CASRSGPWGQPQHF. As DNA, the CDR3 is TGTGCCAGCAGATCGGGCCCATGGGGTCAGCCCCAGCATTTT.

The chain couples TRBV5-1 to TRBJ1-1; D uncertain. V was trimmed by 7 bases and J by 0 bases, leaving 13 bases between them. This CDR3 has 14 residues. The germline V gene encodes CDR1 SGHRS and CDR2 YFSETQ. The CDR3 DNA is TGCGCCAGCTCACCGACGGCCATGAACACTGAAGCTTTCTTT. Translation: CASSPTAMNTEAFF.

The genes are TRBV7-2 and TRBJ2-7; no reliable D call. Germline lookup yields CDR1 SGHTA and CDR2 FQGNSA. V lost 3 bases and J 3 bases, leaving 12 bases between the germline ends. The CDR3 totals 14 residues. CDR3 region: CASSFFGRDYEQYV. In DNA, the CDR3 is TGTGCCAGCAGCTTTTTCGGTAGAGACTACGAGCAGTACGTC.

The J gene is TRBJ2-3, the V gene TRBV7-8; 7 bases fit TRBD1. J lost 11 bases, V lost 5 bases, and 7 bases had no gene match. CDR1 and CDR2 (germline): SGHVS, FQNEAQ. The CDR3 sequence is 12 residues long. The CDR3 region is CASSPDRSRQYF. DNA of the CDR3: TGTGCCAGCAGCCCGGACAGGTCCCGGCAGTATTTT. Looking up the rest from reference TRBV7-8 and TRBJ2-3 gives the full variable domain: GAGVSQSPRYKVAKRGQDVALRCDPISGHVSLFWYQQALGQGPEFLTYFQNEAQLDKSGLPSDRFFAERPEGSVSTLKIQRTQQEDSAVYLCASSPDRSRQYFGPGTRLTVL.

Concerning this clonotype: Compared with germline, one end of the junction differs, possibly owing to a read error. V usage is TRBV5-1 and J usage is TRBJ2-2; D gene ambiguous. This CDR3 has 14 amino acids. The germline V gene has CDR1 SGHRS and CDR2 YFSETQ. CDR3 coding DNA: TGCGCCAGCAGCTTACAGACGAACACCAGGGAGCTGTTTTTT. Residues: CASSLQTNTRELFF.

The chain joins TRBV20-1 to TRBJ1-2, with TRBD1 as a possible D gene (5 bases). The V end lost 7 bases, the J end lost 7 bases, and 25 bases lay between the germline ends. The CDR3 is made up of 15 amino acids. Germline-derived CDR1 and CDR2 are DFQATT and SNEGSKA (reference sequence). CDR3 sequence reads: CSGQSRDGGLLGYTF. The CDR3 DNA reads as TGCAGTGGTCAGTCCCGGGACGGAGGACTCCTTGGCTACACCTTC.

CDR3 nucleotides: TGTGCCAGCAGCATTGGTGACAGGGGGCGACCCGGGGAGCTGTTTTTT. It yields the protein CASSIGDRGRPGELFF. The chain joins TRBV21-1 to TRBJ2-2; TRBD1 is taken as the D call from the table, unchecked against the DNA. TRBV21-1 is flagged as a pseudogene. The CDR3 is made up of 16 amino acids.

The CDR3 DNA follows: TGTGCCAGCAGCTTAGCGAGAGGCACACCGTCTGGCTACACCTTC. Its protein product is CASSLARGTPSGYTF. The rearrangement joins TRBV7-9 to TRBJ1-2; D call uncertain. CDR3 length: 15 residues. Germline lookup yields CDR1 SEHNR and CDR2 FQNEAQ (reference sequence). V lost 0 bases, J lost 7 bases, and 15 bases lay in between. Supplemented by reference TRBV7-9 and TRBJ1-2, the full variable domain reads DTGVSQNPRHKITKRGQNVTFRCDPISEHNRLYWYRQTLGQGPEFLTYFQNEAQLEKSRLLSDRFSAERPKGSFSTLEIQRTEQGDSAMYLCASSLARGTPSGYTFGSGTRLTVV.

The V gene is TRBV20-1, the J gene TRBJ2-1, with TRBD2 matching over 9 bases. V lost 5 bases to trimming and J lost 6 bases; unmatched junction nucleotides: 11. Germline assignment: CDR1 DFQATT and CDR2 SNEGSKA (reference sequence). CDR3 size: 15 residues. CDR3 sequence: CSADRPAGGPNEQFF. For the CDR3, the DNA is TGCAGTGCTGACCGTCCGGCGGGGGGGCCCAATGAGCAGTTCTTC.

There are a few counts of this clonotype. In DNA, the CDR3 is TGCAGTGCTAGAGAACTAGCGGGCACAGATACGCAGTATTTT. Protein product: CSARELAGTDTQYF. The chain links TRBV20-1 to TRBJ2-3; 8 bases are a match to TRBD2. Germline V gives CDR1 DFQATT, CDR2 SNEGSKA (reference sequence). Trimming cost V 0 bases and J 1 base; bases outside gene matches: 0. There are 14 residues in the CDR3.

This clonotype was seen many times. This chain connects TRBV29-1 to TRBJ1-1, with TRBD1 as a possible D gene (5 bases). The CDR3 spans 13 residues. Germline values: CDR1 SQVTM, CDR2 ANQGSEA. V gave up 4 bases and J gave up 5 bases, with 14 bases separating them. CDR3 DNA sequence: TGCAGCGTTGCGAGGGGAATGGGGACTGAAGCTTTCTTT. Protein: CSVARGMGTEAFF.